The sequence of this T cell receptor (beta chain) was determined in a study of cytomegalovirus exposure and HLA in healthy donors. The PCR made use of 60 Vbeta and 13 Jbeta primers. Profiling relied on immunoSEQ multiplex PCR, and the TCRdb table lists in-frame clones only, not all of them. The sample carries fewer than 250,000 clones, 78% recorded once. With regard to this clone: Other DNA variants within this sample encode the same CDR3.

The trim removed 3 bases at V and 4 bases at J, leaving 0 bases unmatched. Germline loops: CDR1 SGDLS, CDR2 YYNGEE. The CDR3 spans 14 residues. The clonotype comes from a male donor in good health and CMV-seronegative. The chain combines TRBV9 with TRBJ2-1; 11 nucleotides align to TRBD2. Sequenced sample: PBMCs. The CDR3 DNA sequence: TGTGCCAGCAGCGGGACTAGCGGGTACAATGAGCAGTTCTTC. Its translation: CASSGTSGYNEQFF.